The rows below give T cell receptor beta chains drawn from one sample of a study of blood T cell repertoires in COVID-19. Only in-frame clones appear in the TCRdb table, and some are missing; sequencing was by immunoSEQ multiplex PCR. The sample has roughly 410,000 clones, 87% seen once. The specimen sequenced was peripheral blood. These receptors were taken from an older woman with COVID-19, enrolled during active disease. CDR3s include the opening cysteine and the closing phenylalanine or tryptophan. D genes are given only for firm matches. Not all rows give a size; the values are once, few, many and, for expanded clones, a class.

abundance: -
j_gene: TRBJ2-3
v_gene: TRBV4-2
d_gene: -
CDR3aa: CASSPLGGGAPGTDTQYF
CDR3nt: TGTGCCAGCAGCCCCCTGGGAGGGGGAGCGCCAGGCACAGATACGCAGTATTTT

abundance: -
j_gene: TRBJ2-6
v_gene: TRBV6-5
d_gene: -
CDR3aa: CASHSGANVLTF
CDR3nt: TGTGCCAGCCACTCTGGGGCCAACGTCCTGACTTTC

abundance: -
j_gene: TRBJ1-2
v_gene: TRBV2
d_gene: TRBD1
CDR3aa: CAYTGGYDYGYTF
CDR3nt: TGTGCTTACACAGGGGGGTACGACTATGGCTACACCTTC

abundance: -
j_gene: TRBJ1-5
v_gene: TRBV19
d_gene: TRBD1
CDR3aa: CASRQGTRLNQPQHF
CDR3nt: TGTGCCAGTCGACAGGGTACAAGGTTGAATCAGCCCCAGCATTTT

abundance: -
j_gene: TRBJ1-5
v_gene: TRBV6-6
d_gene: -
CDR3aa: CASKEEGISNQPQHF
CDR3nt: TGTGCCAGCAAAGAGGAGGGTATTAGCAATCAGCCCCAGCATTTT

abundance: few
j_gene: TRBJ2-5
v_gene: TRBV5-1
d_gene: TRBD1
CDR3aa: CASSLAGQGQETQYF
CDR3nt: TGCGCCAGCAGCTTGGCGGGACAGGGGCAAGAGACCCAGTACTTC

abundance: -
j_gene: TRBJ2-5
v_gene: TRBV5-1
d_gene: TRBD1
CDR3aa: CASHSLPGQRETQYF
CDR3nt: TGCGCCAGCCACTCCCTGCCGGGACAGAGAGAGACCCAGTACTTC

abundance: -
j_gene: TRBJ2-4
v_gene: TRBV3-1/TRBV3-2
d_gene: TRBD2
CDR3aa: CASSPGTSGVGIQYF
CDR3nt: TGTGCCAGCAGCCCCGGAACTAGCGGGGTAGGCATTCAGTACTTC

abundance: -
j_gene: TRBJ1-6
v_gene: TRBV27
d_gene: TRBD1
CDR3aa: CASSLYRTGGSSYNSPLHF
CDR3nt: TGTGCCAGCAGTTTATACAGGACAGGGGGCAGCTCCTATAATTCACCCCTCCACTTT

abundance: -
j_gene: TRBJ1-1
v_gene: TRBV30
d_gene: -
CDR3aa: CAWSADSHTEAFF
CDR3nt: TGTGCCTGGAGTGCAGACAGTCACACTGAAGCTTTCTTT

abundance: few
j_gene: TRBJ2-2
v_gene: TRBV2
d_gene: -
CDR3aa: CASSERLAAGELFF
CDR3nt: TGTGCCAGCAGTGAAAGGCTGGCGGCCGGGGAGCTGTTTTTT

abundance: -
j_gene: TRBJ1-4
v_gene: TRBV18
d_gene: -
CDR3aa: CASSPATRQNEKLFF
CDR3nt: TGTGCCAGCTCACCTGCAACCAGGCAGAATGAAAAACTGTTTTTT

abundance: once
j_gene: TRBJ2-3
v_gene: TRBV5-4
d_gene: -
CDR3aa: CASSLAGGGNAQYF
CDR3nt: TGTGCCAGCAGCTTGGCCGGGGGAGGAAACGCGCAGTATTTT

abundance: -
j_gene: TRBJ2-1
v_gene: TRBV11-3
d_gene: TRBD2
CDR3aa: CASSLDGTSGGVYNEQFF
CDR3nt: TGTGCCAGCAGCTTAGATGGCACTAGCGGGGGGGTATACAATGAGCAGTTCTTC

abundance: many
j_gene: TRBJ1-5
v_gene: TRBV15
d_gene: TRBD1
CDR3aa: CATSPDRGGNQPQHF
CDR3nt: TGTGCCACCAGTCCGGACAGGGGGGGAAATCAGCCCCAGCATTTT

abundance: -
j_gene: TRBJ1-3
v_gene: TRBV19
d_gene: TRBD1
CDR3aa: CASSKKDRISGNTIYF
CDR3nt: TGTGCCAGTTCCAAAAAGGACAGGATCTCTGGAAACACCATATATTTT

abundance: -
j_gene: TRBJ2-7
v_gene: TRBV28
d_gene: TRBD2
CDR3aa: CASSSGGGPAYEQYF
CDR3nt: TGTGCCAGCAGTTCGGGGGGGGGACCAGCCTACGAGCAGTACTTC

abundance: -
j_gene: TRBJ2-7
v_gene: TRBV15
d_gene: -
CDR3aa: CATSRAQSYEQYF
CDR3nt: TGTGCCACCAGCAGAGCTCAGTCTTACGAGCAGTACTTC

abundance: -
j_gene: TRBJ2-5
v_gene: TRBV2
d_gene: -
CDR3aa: CASSGREETQYF
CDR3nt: TGTGCCAGCAGTGGCAGGGAAGAGACCCAGTACTTC

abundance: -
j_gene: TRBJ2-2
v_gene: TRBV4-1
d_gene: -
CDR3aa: CASSQQGNTGELFF
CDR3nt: TGCGCCAGCAGCCAACAGGGGAACACCGGGGAGCTGTTTTTT

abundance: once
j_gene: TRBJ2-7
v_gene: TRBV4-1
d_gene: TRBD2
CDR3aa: CASSQAASGGAYEQYF
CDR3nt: TGCGCCAGCAGCCAAGCGGCTAGCGGGGGGGCCTACGAGCAGTACTTC

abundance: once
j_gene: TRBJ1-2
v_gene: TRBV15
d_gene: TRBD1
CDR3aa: CATSSGTGFYGYTF
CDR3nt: TGTGCCACCAGCTCCGGGACAGGGTTTTATGGCTACACCTTC

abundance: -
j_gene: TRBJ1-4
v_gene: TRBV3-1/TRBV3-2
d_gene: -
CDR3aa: CASSQGSEGRGLFF
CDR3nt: TGTGCCAGCAGCCAAGGGTCTGAAGGACGGGGACTGTTTTTT

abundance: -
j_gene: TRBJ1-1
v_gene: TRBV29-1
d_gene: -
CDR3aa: CSVGTGFGTEAFF
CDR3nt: TGCAGCGTCGGTACAGGGTTTGGCACTGAAGCTTTCTTT

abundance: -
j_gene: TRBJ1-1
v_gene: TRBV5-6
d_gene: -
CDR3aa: CASSLAAFRGNTEAFF
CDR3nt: TGTGCCAGCAGCTTGGCCGCGTTTCGGGGGAACACTGAAGCTTTCTTT

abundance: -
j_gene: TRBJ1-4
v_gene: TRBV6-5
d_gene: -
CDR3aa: CASSLIEKLFF
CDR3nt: TGTGCCAGCAGTTTAATCGAAAAACTGTTTTTT

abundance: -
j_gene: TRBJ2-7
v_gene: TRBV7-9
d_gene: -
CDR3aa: CASSLDGGPPLSYEQYF
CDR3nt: TGTGCCAGCAGCTTAGACGGTGGGCCCCCACTCTCCTACGAGCAGTACTTC

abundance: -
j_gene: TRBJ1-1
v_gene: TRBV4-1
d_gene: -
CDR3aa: CASSQGGQGGTEAFF
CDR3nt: TGCGCCAGCAGCCAAGGAGGTCAGGGAGGGACTGAAGCTTTCTTT

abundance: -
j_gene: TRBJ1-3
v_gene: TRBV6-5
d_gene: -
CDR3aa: CASSIPGTGNTIYF
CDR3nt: TGTGCCAGCAGTATCCCAGGGACTGGAAACACCATATATTTT

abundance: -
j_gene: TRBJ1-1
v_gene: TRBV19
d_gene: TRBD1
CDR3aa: CATRGLAEAFF
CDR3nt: TGTGCCACCAGGGGGCTGGCTGAAGCTTTCTTT

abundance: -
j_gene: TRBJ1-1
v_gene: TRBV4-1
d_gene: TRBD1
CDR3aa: CASSRRTGNTEAFF
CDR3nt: TGCGCCAGCAGCCGACGGACAGGGAACACTGAAGCTTTCTTT

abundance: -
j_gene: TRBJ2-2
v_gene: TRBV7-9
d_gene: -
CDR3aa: CASSLAAGAGRTGELFF
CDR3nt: TGTGCCAGCAGCTTAGCGGCCGGGGCGGGGAGGACCGGGGAGCTGTTTTTT

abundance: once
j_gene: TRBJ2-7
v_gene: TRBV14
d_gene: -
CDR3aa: CASSPRGGPSSYEQYF
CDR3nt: TGTGCCAGCAGCCCTCGGGGAGGTCCGAGCTCCTACGAGCAGTACTTC

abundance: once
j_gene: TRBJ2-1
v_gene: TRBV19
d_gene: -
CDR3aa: CASSKGVGANEQFF
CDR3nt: TGTGCCAGTAGTAAGGGGGTGGGGGCCAATGAGCAGTTCTTC

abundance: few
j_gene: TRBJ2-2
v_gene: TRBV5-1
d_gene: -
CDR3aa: CASNGGVPATGELFF
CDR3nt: TGCGCCAGCAACGGGGGTGTCCCTGCCACCGGGGAGCTGTTTTTT

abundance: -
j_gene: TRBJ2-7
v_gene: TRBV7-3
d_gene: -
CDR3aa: CASSLTGGISDEQYF
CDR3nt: TGTGCCAGCAGCTTAACGGGCGGGATCAGCGACGAGCAGTACTTC

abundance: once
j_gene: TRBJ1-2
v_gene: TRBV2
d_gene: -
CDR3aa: CASRVRGGGAGYTF
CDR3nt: TGTGCCAGCAGGGTCCGGGGGGGAGGTGCGGGCTACACCTTC

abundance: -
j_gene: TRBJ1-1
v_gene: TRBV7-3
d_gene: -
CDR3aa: CASSPGRGNTEAFF
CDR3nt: TGTGCCAGCAGCCCAGGAAGGGGGAACACTGAAGCTTTCTTT

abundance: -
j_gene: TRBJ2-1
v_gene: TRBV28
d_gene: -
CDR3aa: CASRIQGNEQFF
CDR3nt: TGTGCCAGCAGGATACAGGGTAATGAGCAGTTCTTC

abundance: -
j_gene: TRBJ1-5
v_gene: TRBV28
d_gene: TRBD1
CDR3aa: CASSGGQYSNQPQHF
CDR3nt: TGTGCCAGCAGTGGGGGACAGTATAGCAATCAGCCCCAGCATTTT

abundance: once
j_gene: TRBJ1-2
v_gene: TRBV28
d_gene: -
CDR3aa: CASSQNNYGYTF
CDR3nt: TGTGCCAGCAGCCAAAATAACTATGGCTACACCTTC

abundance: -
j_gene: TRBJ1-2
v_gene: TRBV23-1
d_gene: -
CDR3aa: CASSRPRRAGSGYGYTF
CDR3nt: TGCGCCAGCAGTCGACCCCGAAGGGCAGGGTCCGGCTATGGCTACACCTTC

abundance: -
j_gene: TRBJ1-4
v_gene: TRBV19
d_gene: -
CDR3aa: CASSISGISKEKLFF
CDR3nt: TGTGCCAGTAGTATATCAGGTATTTCAAAGGAAAAACTGTTTTTT

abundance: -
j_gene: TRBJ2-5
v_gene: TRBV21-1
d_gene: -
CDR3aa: CASSKAPTTLGGYGETQYF
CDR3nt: TGTGCCAGCAGCAAAGCGCCAACAACCCTAGGAGGGTACGGAGAGACCCAGTACTTC

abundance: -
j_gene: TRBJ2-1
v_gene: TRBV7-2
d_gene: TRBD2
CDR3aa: CASSLDSAGGEQFF
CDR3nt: TGTGCCAGCAGCTTAGATAGTGCGGGAGGTGAGCAGTTCTTC

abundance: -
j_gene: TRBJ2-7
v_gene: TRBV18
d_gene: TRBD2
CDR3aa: CASSPRTSVYEQYF
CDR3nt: TGTGCCAGCTCACCTAGGACTAGCGTGTACGAGCAGTACTTC

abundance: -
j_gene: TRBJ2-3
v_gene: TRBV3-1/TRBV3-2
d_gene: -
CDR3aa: CASRTSTDTQYF
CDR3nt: TGTGCCAGCAGGACTAGCACAGATACGCAGTATTTT

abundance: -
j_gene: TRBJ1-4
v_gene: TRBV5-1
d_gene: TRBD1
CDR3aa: CASSSVGGIGEKLFF
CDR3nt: TGCGCCAGCAGCTCTGTAGGGGGCATAGGTGAAAAACTGTTTTTT

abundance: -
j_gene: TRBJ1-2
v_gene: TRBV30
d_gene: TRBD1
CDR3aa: CAWRPRGTGGYTF
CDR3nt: TGTGCCTGGAGACCCAGGGGGACGGGCGGCTACACCTTC

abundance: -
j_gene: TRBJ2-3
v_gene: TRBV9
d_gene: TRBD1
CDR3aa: CASSADRGLSITDTQYF
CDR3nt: TGTGCCAGCAGCGCCGACAGGGGCCTTAGTATTACAGATACGCAGTATTTT

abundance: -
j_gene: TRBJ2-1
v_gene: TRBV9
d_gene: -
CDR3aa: CASSVASGDEQFF
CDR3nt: TGTGCCAGCAGCGTAGCTTCCGGGGATGAGCAGTTCTTC

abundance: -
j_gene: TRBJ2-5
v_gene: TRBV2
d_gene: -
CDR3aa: CASSTWTRQETQYF
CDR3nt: TGTGCCAGCAGTACTTGGACACGCCAAGAGACCCAGTACTTC